A single sample is the source of the 27 T cell receptor beta chains below, sequenced in a study of T cell repertoires in cytomegalovirus infection. TCRdb used MiXCR to reprocess the reads, holding one entry per CDR3 protein. The sample yields hundreds of thousands of distinct CDR3 sequences, roughly 31% seen once. What was sequenced was PBMCs. The receptors were gathered from a human donor in good health (CMV status not recorded). Some clones in this sample may be carry-over from other donors' samples.

This clonotype was observed at least ten times. The V and J genes are TRBV2 and TRBJ2-3; 10 nucleotides align to TRBD2. J was trimmed by 4 bases and V by 3 bases; bases with no gene match: 4. The CDR3 is made up of 15 amino acids. In germline, CDR1 is SNHLY, CDR2 FYNNEI. The CDR3 protein is CASSDGAGGADTQYF. CDR3 in DNA: TGTGCCAGCAGTGATGGAGCGGGGGGGGCAGATACGCAGTATTTT.

Concerning this clonotype: A much larger clone differs by one base, so this may be a read error. The genes are TRBV7-2 and TRBJ2-2; D possibly corresponds to TRBD2 (5 bases). Trimming cost V 1 base and J 3 bases, with 15 bases left between them. Germline V gives CDR1 SGHTA, CDR2 FQGNSA. The CDR3 extends over 17 amino acids. The chain's CDR3 is CASSLEFGVADTGELFF. Here the CDR3 DNA reads TGTGCCAGCAGCTTAGAGTTCGGGGTGGCCGACACCGGGGAGCTGTTTTTT.

Comment on this clonotype: This sequence may be a read error, since a much larger clone differs from it by one base. This chain joins TRBV7-9 and TRBJ2-6; tentative D call: TRBD1 (5 bases). CDR3 length equals 15 residues. Germline V gene lookup returns CDR1 SEHNR and CDR2 FQNEAQ (reference sequence). In DNA form, the CDR3 reads TGTGCCAGCAGCTTAGCAGGCTCTGGGGCCAACGTCCTGAGTTTC. This encodes CASSLAGSGANVLSF.

The chain has TRBV25-1 and TRBJ1-4; 10 nucleotides match TRBD1. The CDR3 extends over 14 amino acids. From germline, CDR1 is MGHDK and CDR2 SYGVNS. V lost 3 bases, J lost 5 bases, and 0 bases stayed unmatched. In nucleotides, the CDR3 is TGTGCCAGCAGTGAGGGACAGGGGAATGAAAAACTGTTTTTT. This codes for CASSEGQGNEKLFF.

Only a few counts were recorded for this clonotype. The chain is built from TRBV2 and TRBJ2-3; 8 bases align to TRBD1. Germline V gene sequence: CDR1 SNHLY, CDR2 FYNNEI. This CDR3 region has 15 residues. Trimming removed 4 bases from V and 0 bases from J; junction bases left unmatched: 3. Written as DNA, the CDR3 is TGTGCCAGCAGTGCCAGGGGGCAGAGCACAGATACGCAGTATTTT. Amino acids: CASSARGQSTDTQYF. The complete variable domain, with remaining parts taken from reference TRBV2 and TRBJ2-3, reads EPEVTQTPSHQVTQMGQEVILRCVPISNHLYFYWYRQILGQKVEFLVSFYNNEISEKSEIFDDQFSVERPDGSNFTLKIRSTKLEDSAMYFCASSARGQSTDTQYFGPGTRLTVL.

J is TRBJ1-5 and V is TRBV7-6; 8 bases fit TRBD1. This CDR3 has 15 residues. Germline-derived CDR1 and CDR2 are SGHVS and FNYEAQ. V dropped 1 base and J dropped 5; count of bases not matched to a gene: 4. For the CDR3, the DNA is TGTGCCAGCAGCTTAGGGCCAGGGGGCGATCAGCCCCAGCATTTT. Protein: CASSLGPGGDQPQHF.

The rearrangement links TRBV27 to TRBJ2-7, with TRBD1 matching over 11 bases. CDR3 size: 16 residues. J lost 6 bases, V lost 8 bases, and 15 bases had no gene match. Germline-derived CDR1 and CDR2 are MNHEY and SMNVEV (reference sequence). CDR3 region: CASGLRRTGGASEQYF. CDR3 coding DNA: TGTGCCAGCGGTCTCCGGCGGACAGGGGGCGCGTCCGAGCAGTACTTC.

This clonotype was picked up many times. The rearrangement joins TRBV7-2 to TRBJ1-4; TRBD1 agrees at 7 bases. V trimming: 5 bases; J trimming: 14 bases; junction bases outside the gene matches: 11. The CDR3 length is 13 residues. The germline V gene has CDR1 SGHTA and CDR2 FQGNSA. This chain's CDR3 is CASSPRTGGWLFF. The DNA of the CDR3 is TGTGCCAGCAGCCCTAGGACAGGCGGATGGCTGTTTTTT.

This clonotype has more than one count but fewer than ten. V is TRBV7-2 and J is TRBJ2-4, with TRBD2 matching 8 bases. The CDR3 runs to 16 residues. The germline gives CDR1 SGHTA, CDR2 FQGNSA. With 4 bases clipped from V and 4 bases from J, the junction kept 9 bases outside the gene matches. The CDR3 here is CASSSAAGLVKNIQYF. The DNA for the CDR3 is TGTGCCAGCAGCTCGGCCGCGGGACTAGTTAAAAACATTCAGTACTTC.

Notes on this clonotype: An end of the junction differs from the germline gene, which may be a read error. The chain combines TRBV6-1 with TRBJ2-7, with D possibly matching TRBD2 (5 bases). In germline, CDR1 is MNHNS, CDR2 SASEGT. This CDR3 is built from 14 residues. CDR3 residues: CACSELRRTAEQYF. The CDR3 DNA is TGTGCCTGCAGTGAATTGCGACGGACTGCAGAGCAGTACTTC.

A few counts support this clonotype. The chain recombines TRBV25-1 with TRBJ2-7; 9 bases are shared with TRBD1. Trimming took 6 bases from V and 2 from J; bases not matched to a gene: 5. From germline, CDR1 is MGHDK and CDR2 SYGVNS. CDR3 length: 14 amino acids. CDR3 bases: TGTGCCAGCAGGGAGACAGGGGGGCCCTACGAGCAGTACTTC. Encoded protein: CASRETGGPYEQYF.

The V and J genes are TRBV6-1 and TRBJ2-1; the D is unclear. Trimming cost V 4 bases and J 4 bases, with 8 bases left between them. CDR1 is MNHNS, CDR2 SASEGT, per germline. The CDR3 has 13 amino acids. DNA for the CDR3: TGTGCCAGCAGTGCCGACCATTACAATGAGCAGTTCTTC. Translating it yields CASSADHYNEQFF.

The chain has TRBV6-1 and TRBJ1-6; weak D call: TRBD1 (6 bases). Germline CDR1 reads MNHNS; CDR2 reads SASEGT. The V and J ends lost 4 bases and 5 bases respectively, with 9 bases between them. The CDR3 runs to 14 residues. The CDR3 coding sequence is TGTGCCAGCAGTGGGGACACCCATAATTCACCCCTCCACTTT. It codes for CASSGDTHNSPLHF.

To note about this clonotype: The junction and the germline gene differ at one end; a read error may be behind it. V is TRBV4-1 and J is TRBJ2-1, with TRBD2 identical over 7 bases. Germline CDR1 reads MGHRA; CDR2 reads YSYEKL. The CDR3 has 15 amino acids. CDR3 loop: CSSGTNGTTYNEQFF. CDR3 nucleotide sequence: TGTTCCAGCGGAACTAACGGGACTACCTACAATGAGCAGTTCTTC.

In regard to this clonotype: A junction end diverges from the germline sequence, so it may reflect a read error. The V call is TRBV5-1, the J call TRBJ2-1; 8 nucleotides match TRBD2. Germline V CDR1 and CDR2: SGHRS, YFSETQ. This CDR3 contains 15 residues. The CDR3: CSSFIAGSSYNEQFF. The CDR3 DNA is TGCTCCAGCTTCATAGCGGGAAGCTCCTACAATGAGCAGTTCTTC.

The chain recombines TRBV20-1 with TRBJ2-2, with D tentatively TRBD1 (5 bases). From germline, CDR1 is DFQATT and CDR2 SNEGSKA (reference sequence). CDR3 length: 14 amino acids. V lost 3 bases to trimming and J lost 0 bases, with 8 bases between them. The CDR3 spells CSARSRANTGELFF. The CDR3, as DNA: TGCAGTGCTAGGAGCAGGGCGAACACCGGGGAGCTGTTTTTT.

V gene TRBV6-1 combines with J gene TRBJ2-2; 8 nucleotides line up with TRBD2. Germline V lookup: CDR1 MNHNS, CDR2 SASEGT. The CDR3 spans 17 residues. The J segment lost 6 bases and the V segment lost 0 bases, leaving 9 bases of the junction unmatched. The DNA for the CDR3 is TGTGCCAGCAGTGAAGCGCGGGGGGCCTCCGACTCCGGGGAGCTGTTTTTT. Its protein is CASSEARGASDSGELFF.

A few counts support this clonotype. The chain combines TRBV12-3 or TRBV12-4 with TRBJ2-7; D gene uncertain. Trimming removed 7 bases from V and 9 bases from J, with 16 bases in between. The CDR3 runs to 12 residues. In DNA form, the CDR3 reads TGTGCCAGCATCGGGCAGCTTGCGAGGCAGTACTTC. Translated: CASIGQLARQYF.

V gene TRBV27 combines with J gene TRBJ2-1, with TRBD2 identical over 10 bases. The CDR3 runs 16 residues. In germline, CDR1 is MNHEY, CDR2 SMNVEV (reference sequence). The V and J ends lost 8 bases and 5 bases, in that order; junction bases with no gene match: 12. DNA of the CDR3: TGTGCCAGCCCCAATCTTAGCGGGGGGCTAAACAATGAGCAGTTCTTC. This encodes CASPNLSGGLNNEQFF.

The chain recombines TRBV7-8 with TRBJ1-1; the D is unclear. Germline CDR1 SGHVS, CDR2 FQNEAQ. The V gene lost 4 bases and the J gene lost 11 bases, with 23 bases spanning the gap. This CDR3 is built from 15 residues. CDR3 DNA: TGTGCCAGCAGCTCTACCGGGAGCGTCATTGGTCTGGCTTTCTTT. Its protein product is CASSSTGSVIGLAFF.

The J gene is TRBJ2-1, the V gene TRBV6-2 or TRBV6-3; 10 nucleotides agree with TRBD1. There are 14 residues in the CDR3. Germline CDR1 is MNHEY and CDR2 is SVGEGT. The V gene end was trimmed by 10 bases and the J gene end by 5 bases; junction bases not matched to a gene: 8. CDR3 residues: CATIWTGGDNEQFF. The CDR3 region has the DNA TGTGCCACGATTTGGACAGGGGGGGACAATGAGCAGTTCTTC.

In its sample, this clonotype was seen once. The CDR3 DNA is TGCGCCAGCAGCCAAGAAGACAGGGATGGAGCGAACGAGCAGTACTTC. Translation: CASSQEDRDGANEQYF. The chain carries TRBV4-3 and TRBJ2-7; TRBD1 aligns across 7 bases. With 0 bases clipped from V and 5 bases from J, the junction kept 10 bases outside the gene matches. The CDR3 consists of 16 residues. The V gene's germline CDR1 is LGHNA and CDR2 YSLEER.

The V and J genes are TRBV4-3 and TRBJ1-1; no clear D gene. This CDR3 has 13 amino acids. Germline V gene data show CDR1 as LGHNA and CDR2 as YSLEER. The V end was cut by 2 bases, the J end by 4 bases, with 8 bases between. As DNA, the CDR3 is TGCGCCAGCAGCCAATTTGGGAGCACTGAAGCTTTCTTT. It encodes CASSQFGSTEAFF.

The chain recombines TRBV7-2 with TRBJ1-3; D is ambiguous. V lost 5 bases and J 0 bases, leaving 5 bases between the germline ends. Germline CDR1 and CDR2: SGHTA and FQGNSA. The CDR3 has 13 amino acids. This chain's CDR3 is CASSNASGNTIYF. CDR3 DNA sequence: TGTGCCAGCAGCAACGCCTCTGGAAACACCATATATTTT.

J is TRBJ2-7 and V is TRBV14, with 7 bases that match TRBD1. After removal of 2 bases from V and 2 bases from J, the junction contained 6 bases not matched to a gene. This CDR3 comprises 15 residues. From germline, CDR1 is SGHDN and CDR2 FVKESK. CDR3 loop: CASSQTGTAAYEQYF. Written as DNA, the CDR3 is TGTGCCAGCAGCCAAACCGGGACAGCAGCCTACGAGCAGTACTTC.

This clonotype was observed a handful of times. The rearrangement joins TRBV4-1 to TRBJ1-2; 7 positions match TRBD1. The germline V gene has CDR1 MGHRA and CDR2 YSYEKL. The CDR3 contains 13 residues. Unmatched junction bases numbered 2, after V lost 5 bases and J lost 2 bases. The CDR3 coding sequence is TGCGCCAGCAGCATGGACAGGAACTATGGCTACACCTTC. Encoded protein: CASSMDRNYGYTF.

This clonotype was counted between two and nine times. The genes are TRBV6-1 and TRBJ1-2; D is undetermined. This CDR3 contains 13 residues. Trimming removed 2 bases at V and 4 bases at J, with 8 bases between. From germline, CDR1 is MNHNS and CDR2 SASEGT. The CDR3: CASSEWVGYGYTF. The CDR3 DNA is TGTGCCAGCAGTGAATGGGTGGGCTATGGCTACACCTTC.